This is a list of T cell receptor beta chains from one sample in a study of identical twins. Via MiXCR, TCRdb re-called the 5' RACE reads, giving one row per CDR3 protein. The table records some 1,600,000 distinct CDR3 sequences, around 33% of them present only once. What was sequenced was cord blood. The receptors stem from a newborn girl in good health. Each CDR3 is given with its conserved first and last residue. Each record gives: clone size, J gene, V gene, D gene, CDR3 protein, CDR3 DNA. The D gene is left open where the match is weak. Clone size is stated in some rows and not others, as once, few, many or a class when expanded.

-	TRBJ2-3	TRBV7-2	-	CASRLQGEDTQYF	TGTGCCAGCAGGTTACAGGGAGAAGATACGCAGTATTTT
-	TRBJ2-1	TRBV27	-	CASSRLVGAVYNEQFF	TGTGCCAGCAGTCGACTTGTGGGCGCGGTCTACAATGAGCAGTTCTTC
few	TRBJ2-3	TRBV5-1	TRBD2	CASSPTSGILTDTQYF	TGCGCCAGCAGCCCGACTAGCGGGATACTCACAGATACGCAGTATTTT
-	TRBJ2-2	TRBV11-1	TRBD2	CASKTSGDANTGELFF	TGTGCCAGCAAGACTAGCGGAGACGCGAACACCGGGGAGCTGTTTTTT
few	TRBJ2-3	TRBV5-1	TRBD1	CASSRAPQGASTDTQYF	TGCGCCAGCAGCCGCGCCCCACAGGGGGCTAGCACAGATACGCAGTATTTT
many	TRBJ1-5	TRBV12-3/TRBV12-4	-	CASSFRQLDQPQHF	TGTGCCAGCAGTTTCCGGCAGCTAGATCAGCCCCAGCATTTT
-	TRBJ2-3	TRBV7-9	TRBD2	CSSSLTSGETDTQYF	TGTTCCAGCAGCTTGACTAGCGGGGAGACAGATACGCAGTATTTT
-	TRBJ2-1	TRBV5-1	-	CASSRAAVQYEQFF	TGCGCCAGCAGCCGGGCGGCGGTACAATATGAGCAGTTCTTC
-	TRBJ1-2	TRBV25-1	TRBD1	CASSDTDRESRGYTF	TGTGCCAGCAGTGATACCGACAGGGAGTCAAGGGGCTACACCTTC
-	TRBJ1-4	TRBV5-1	-	CASSEEAANEKLFF	TGCGCCAGCAGCGAGGAGGCGGCTAATGAAAAACTGTTTTTT
-	TRBJ2-2	TRBV7-8	-	CASSPLIKGRTGELFF	TGTGCCAGCAGCCCATTGATTAAGGGACGCACCGGGGAGCTGTTTTTT
few	TRBJ2-3	TRBV4-2	TRBD2	CASSQDGTSGRAVADTQYF	TGTGCCAGCAGCCAAGATGGGACTAGCGGGAGGGCCGTCGCAGATACGCAGTATTTT
-	TRBJ2-1	TRBV5-6	-	CASSLRGLANEQFF	TGTGCCAGCAGCTTGAGAGGTCTAGCGAATGAGCAGTTCTTC
-	TRBJ2-4	TRBV5-1	TRBD2	CASSLGPAGQSKDIQYF	TGCGCCAGCAGCTTGGGTCCAGCGGGGCAATCCAAAGACATTCAGTACTTC
few	TRBJ1-5	TRBV7-8	-	CASSSSGLVAQHF	TGTGCCAGCAGCTCTTCGGGACTCGTAGCCCAGCATTTT
-	TRBJ2-1	TRBV20-1	-	CSATQEQFF	TGCAGTGCTACCCAGGAGCAGTTCTTC
-	TRBJ1-1	TRBV6-6	-	CASSYSTTGWDTEAFF	TGTGCCAGCAGTTACTCGACGACAGGTTGGGACACTGAAGCTTTCTTT
few	TRBJ1-4	TRBV20-1	-	CSARVRGRNLNEKLFF	TGCAGTGCTAGAGTTAGGGGTCGGAACCTTAATGAAAAACTGTTTTTT
-	TRBJ1-4	TRBV20-1	-	CSAPGDLDEKLFF	TGCAGTGCCCCAGGGGATTTGGATGAAAAACTGTTTTTT
few	TRBJ2-7	TRBV28	TRBD1	CASSFATGAYEQYF	TGTGCCAGCAGTTTCGCAACAGGGGCCTACGAGCAGTACTTC
few	TRBJ2-2	TRBV9	-	CASSPRRPTGELFF	TGTGCCAGCAGCCCCCGACGACCCACCGGGGAGCTGTTTTTT
many	TRBJ2-3	TRBV7-2	-	CASTPYGLLTDTQYF	TGTGCCAGCACCCCTTACGGACTTCTCACAGATACGCAGTATTTT
-	TRBJ2-4	TRBV12-3/TRBV12-4	TRBD2	CASSLSPGLAVQSF	TGTGCCAGCAGTTTGTCGCCGGGACTAGCTGTGCAGTCCTTC
-	TRBJ2-1	TRBV12-3/TRBV12-4	-	CASSFPRESYNEQFF	TGTGCCAGCAGTTTTCCCCGGGAATCCTACAATGAGCAGTTCTTC
few	TRBJ2-1	TRBV20-1	-	CSAEDSSKSYNEQFF	TGCAGTGCAGAAGACAGTTCGAAGTCCTACAATGAGCAGTTCTTC
-	TRBJ2-7	TRBV20-1	-	CSANAPFQSYEQYF	TGCAGTGCTAACGCTCCGTTCCAATCCTACGAGCAGTACTTC
-	TRBJ1-2	TRBV18	-	CASSVSVTDYGYTF	TGTGCCAGCTCAGTTTCGGTCACAGACTATGGCTACACCTTC
few	TRBJ2-7	TRBV4-2	TRBD2	CASSAQGTSSYEQYF	TGTGCCAGCAGCGCACAAGGGACTAGCTCCTACGAGCAGTACTTC
few	TRBJ2-7	TRBV7-2	-	CASSSTSFDSYEQYF	TGTGCCAGCAGCTCCACTAGCTTTGACTCCTACGAGCAGTACTTC
once	TRBJ2-4	TRBV9	-	CASSETSSPGSGAKNIQYF	TGTGCCAGCAGCGAAACTAGCTCACCGGGGAGCGGAGCCAAAAACATTCAGTACTTC
-	TRBJ2-3	TRBV20-1	-	CSAPGTTDTQYF	TGCAGTGCTCCCGGGACAACAGATACGCAGTATTTT
-	TRBJ2-5	TRBV20-1	-	CSAREFRETQYF	TGCAGTGCTAGAGAGTTCCGAGAGACCCAGTACTTC
-	TRBJ1-6	TRBV10-3	TRBD1	CAIKGAHNSPLHF	TGTGCCATCAAGGGGGCCCATAATTCACCCCTCCACTTT
few	TRBJ2-2	TRBV28	TRBD2	CASSLSGRHTGELFF	TGTGCCAGCAGTCTTAGCGGGAGGCACACCGGGGAGCTGTTTTTT
few	TRBJ2-5	TRBV5-5	TRBD2	CASNNRGGGEETQYF	TGTGCCAGCAACAACAGGGGCGGGGGGGAAGAGACCCAGTACTTC
-	TRBJ2-3	TRBV6-1	TRBD2	CASSGWTRSVGFSDTQYF	TGTGCCAGCAGTGGGTGGACTAGGAGTGTTGGTTTTTCAGATACGCAGTATTTT
-	TRBJ2-1	TRBV5-6	TRBD1	CASSLGDRVYNGQFF	TGTGCCAGCAGCTTGGGAGACAGGGTCTACAATGGGCAGTTCTTC
-	TRBJ1-5	TRBV4-1	TRBD1	CASSPQRQGKQPQHF	TGCGCCAGCAGCCCTCAACGACAGGGGAAGCAGCCCCAGCATTTT
-	TRBJ2-5	TRBV12-3/TRBV12-4	TRBD2	CASSLLAGVNNEQYF	TGTGCCAGCAGTTTACTAGCGGGAGTCAATAATGAGCAGTACTTC
few	TRBJ2-5	TRBV20-1	-	CSARDIRGGDQETQYF	TGCAGTGCTAGAGATATTCGGGGCGGGGACCAAGAGACCCAGTACTTC
few	TRBJ2-7	TRBV20-1	TRBD2	CSSGRANYEQYF	TGCAGTAGCGGGAGGGCCAACTACGAGCAGTACTTC
few	TRBJ1-1	TRBV7-2	-	CASSSTWTEAFF	TGTGCCAGCAGCTCCACATGGACTGAAGCTTTCTTT
few	TRBJ2-7	TRBV6-1	TRBD1	CASSDRDRDYEQYF	TGTGCCAGCAGTGACCGGGACAGGGACTACGAGCAGTACTTC
-	TRBJ2-1	TRBV5-6	TRBD2	CASSLEGLAREQFF	TGTGCCAGCAGCTTGGAGGGACTAGCCCGCGAGCAGTTCTTC
-	TRBJ1-2	TRBV7-2	-	CASSLARVDGYTF	TGTGCCAGCAGCTTAGCGAGGGTCGATGGCTACACCTTC
once	TRBJ2-5	TRBV29-1	TRBD1	CSVEGDRRETQYF	TGCAGCGTTGAAGGGGACAGGCGGGAGACCCAGTACTTC
-	TRBJ1-2	TRBV20-1	TRBD1	CSARPGQGGSYGYTF	TGCAGTGCTAGGCCTGGACAGGGGGGAAGCTATGGCTACACCTTC
many	TRBJ1-1	TRBV29-1	-	CSVETQPNTEAFF	TGCAGCGTTGAGACCCAGCCGAACACTGAAGCTTTCTTT